These T cell receptor beta chains were read from a single sample in a study of T cell responses to AZD1222 COVID-19 vaccine. Data came from immunoSEQ multiplex PCR; TCRdb stores just in-frame clones and leaves some out. The sample holds 100,000 to 150,000 clones, 87% seen once. The sequenced sample was peripheral blood, obtained on day 0 of AZD1222 vaccination. The receptors were sampled from an adult in good health. Both conserved end residues are part of each CDR3. The order of the fields is CDR3 protein, CDR3 DNA, J gene, clone size, V gene, D gene. D genes are given only for firm matches. Clone size is given for some rows only: seen once, a few or many times, or a class if the clone is expanded.

CDR3: CASSRGPDYNSPLHF
DNA: TGCGCCAGCAGTCGGGGACCGGACTATAATTCACCCCTCCACTTT
J: TRBJ1-6
size: -
V: TRBV10-2
D: -

CDR3: CASIPGQAIPPSSYNEQFF
DNA: TGTGCCAGTATCCCGGGACAGGCGATACCTCCAAGCTCCTACAATGAGCAGTTCTTC
J: TRBJ2-1
size: -
V: TRBV19
D: TRBD1

CDR3: CASSFLPGQREYF
DNA: TGTGCCAGCAGCTTCTTACCAGGACAGCGGGAGTACTTC
J: TRBJ2-5
size: -
V: TRBV7-2
D: -

CDR3: CASSLDIENTEAFF
DNA: TGTGCCAGCAGCTTAGACATAGAGAACACTGAAGCTTTCTTT
J: TRBJ1-1
size: once
V: TRBV7-9
D: -

CDR3: CASSQDHPEQPQHF
DNA: TGTGCCAGCAGCCAAGATCATCCGGAACAGCCCCAGCATTTT
J: TRBJ1-5
size: -
V: TRBV4-2
D: -

CDR3: CASSQVGQGVLHYGYTF
DNA: TGTGCCAGCAGCCAAGTCGGACAGGGGGTCCTCCACTATGGCTACACCTTC
J: TRBJ1-2
size: -
V: TRBV3-1/TRBV3-2
D: TRBD1

CDR3: CASSQDQGSGDTEAFF
DNA: TGTGCCAGCAGCCAAGATCAAGGGTCGGGCGACACTGAAGCTTTCTTT
J: TRBJ1-1
size: -
V: TRBV4-2
D: -

CDR3: CASSRSLGNTIYF
DNA: TGCGCCAGCAGTCGGAGCCTGGGAAACACCATATATTTT
J: TRBJ1-3
size: -
V: TRBV5-1
D: -

CDR3: CASRQGSNYGYTF
DNA: TGTGCCAGCAGACAGGGATCCAACTATGGCTACACCTTC
J: TRBJ1-2
size: -
V: TRBV21-1
D: -

CDR3: CASSPLPPRGSMNTEAFF
DNA: TGTGCCAGCAGCCCACTACCGCCACGGGGGTCCATGAACACTGAAGCTTTCTTT
J: TRBJ1-1
size: -
V: TRBV3-1/TRBV3-2
D: -

CDR3: CASSEVGRVTGELFF
DNA: TGTGCCAGCAGTGAAGTAGGGAGGGTGACCGGGGAGCTGTTTTTT
J: TRBJ2-2
size: -
V: TRBV6-1
D: TRBD2

CDR3: CASSLEPSPLYGYTF
DNA: TGTGCCAGCAGCTTAGAACCGTCCCCCCTCTATGGCTACACCTTC
J: TRBJ1-2
size: -
V: TRBV11-2
D: -

CDR3: CASSDKGGQGNEKLFF
DNA: TGTGCCAGCAGTGACAAGGGAGGACAGGGTAATGAAAAACTGTTTTTT
J: TRBJ1-4
size: -
V: TRBV6-1
D: TRBD1

CDR3: CASSFDAYGYTF
DNA: TGTGCCAGCAGTTTTGACGCTTATGGCTACACCTTC
J: TRBJ1-2
size: -
V: TRBV12-3/TRBV12-4
D: -

CDR3: CASSLERVRGYEQYF
DNA: TGTGCCAGCAGCTTAGAACGGGTGCGGGGCTACGAGCAGTACTTC
J: TRBJ2-7
size: -
V: TRBV7-2
D: -

CDR3: CSANREDTQYF
DNA: TGCAGTGCCAACAGGGAAGATACGCAGTATTTT
J: TRBJ2-3
size: -
V: TRBV20-1
D: -

CDR3: CASSLEGLLVETQYF
DNA: TGTGCCAGCAGCTTGGAGGGGTTATTAGTTGAGACCCAGTACTTC
J: TRBJ2-5
size: -
V: TRBV5-4
D: -

CDR3: CASSSPGQGWTYEQYF
DNA: TGTGCCAGCAGTTCCCCGGGACAGGGTTGGACCTACGAGCAGTACTTC
J: TRBJ2-7
size: -
V: TRBV27
D: TRBD1

CDR3: CASSQDSLLAGAYEQYF
DNA: TGCGCCAGCAGCCAAGATTCCCTCCTAGCGGGGGCCTACGAGCAGTACTTC
J: TRBJ2-7
size: -
V: TRBV4-1
D: TRBD2

CDR3: CASRRQGGGYTF
DNA: TGTGCCAGCAGGAGACAGGGAGGTGGCTACACCTTC
J: TRBJ1-2
size: -
V: TRBV4-2
D: TRBD1

CDR3: CASSGDSRNYGYTF
DNA: TGCGCCAGCAGCGGGGACAGCAGAAACTATGGCTACACCTTC
J: TRBJ1-2
size: -
V: TRBV5-1
D: TRBD1

CDR3: CASSYDRIGEKLFF
DNA: TGTGCCAGCAGCTACGACAGGATTGGGGAAAAACTGTTTTTT
J: TRBJ1-4
size: -
V: TRBV7-8
D: -

CDR3: CASTPWGQTGPNYGYTF
DNA: TGCGCCAGCACCCCCTGGGGGCAGACGGGGCCTAACTATGGCTACACCTTC
J: TRBJ1-2
size: -
V: TRBV5-1
D: -

CDR3: CASSQEPSLYNEQFF
DNA: TGTGCCAGCAGCCAAGAGCCCAGTTTGTACAATGAGCAGTTCTTC
J: TRBJ2-1
size: -
V: TRBV4-2
D: -

CDR3: CASSLGGGNYEQYF
DNA: TGTGCCAGCAGCTTAGGGGGCGGAAACTACGAGCAGTACTTC
J: TRBJ2-7
size: -
V: TRBV7-9
D: -

CDR3: CASNRGFAGELFF
DNA: TGTGCCAGCAATAGGGGTTTTGCCGGGGAGCTGTTTTTT
J: TRBJ2-2
size: -
V: TRBV2
D: -

CDR3: CAWSETWNGELFF
DNA: TGTGCCTGGAGTGAGACGTGGAACGGGGAGCTGTTTTTT
J: TRBJ2-2
size: -
V: TRBV30
D: -

CDR3: CASSQNLGSYNEQFF
DNA: TGCGCCAGCAGCCAAAATCTGGGCTCCTACAATGAGCAGTTCTTC
J: TRBJ2-1
size: -
V: TRBV4-1
D: -

CDR3: CASSISAIQGYTF
DNA: TGTGCCAGTAGTATTTCGGCTATTCAAGGCTACACCTTC
J: TRBJ1-2
size: -
V: TRBV19
D: -

CDR3: CASSRYSTYEQYF
DNA: TGTGCCAGCAGCCGGTACAGTACCTACGAGCAGTACTTC
J: TRBJ2-7
size: -
V: TRBV12-3/TRBV12-4
D: -

CDR3: CASSPHLAGGSTDTQYF
DNA: TGTGCCAGCAGTCCCCACTTAGCGGGGGGGAGCACAGATACGCAGTATTTT
J: TRBJ2-3
size: -
V: TRBV27
D: TRBD2

CDR3: CASTKDRTEAFF
DNA: TGTGCCAGCACCAAGGACCGGACTGAAGCTTTCTTT
J: TRBJ1-1
size: few
V: TRBV11-2
D: -

CDR3: CASSYSTSGAYNEQFF
DNA: TGTGCCAGCAGTTACTCGACTAGCGGGGCCTACAATGAGCAGTTCTTC
J: TRBJ2-1
size: -
V: TRBV6-6
D: TRBD2

CDR3: CASRDRGLNTEAFF
DNA: TGTGCCAGCAGGGACCGAGGTTTGAACACTGAAGCTTTCTTT
J: TRBJ1-1
size: -
V: TRBV2
D: -

CDR3: CASSGTGANYGYTF
DNA: TGTGCCAGCAGCGGGACGGGAGCTAACTATGGCTACACCTTC
J: TRBJ1-2
size: -
V: TRBV3-1/TRBV3-2
D: -

CDR3: CASTGLGWQGNSGNTIYF
DNA: TGTGCCAGCACGGGGCTTGGTTGGCAGGGGAACTCTGGAAACACCATATATTTT
J: TRBJ1-3
size: -
V: TRBV2
D: -

CDR3: CASSPHRLAGGTGELFF
DNA: TGTGCCAGCAGCCCCCACCGACTAGCGGGGGGCACCGGGGAGCTGTTTTTT
J: TRBJ2-2
size: -
V: TRBV7-8
D: TRBD2